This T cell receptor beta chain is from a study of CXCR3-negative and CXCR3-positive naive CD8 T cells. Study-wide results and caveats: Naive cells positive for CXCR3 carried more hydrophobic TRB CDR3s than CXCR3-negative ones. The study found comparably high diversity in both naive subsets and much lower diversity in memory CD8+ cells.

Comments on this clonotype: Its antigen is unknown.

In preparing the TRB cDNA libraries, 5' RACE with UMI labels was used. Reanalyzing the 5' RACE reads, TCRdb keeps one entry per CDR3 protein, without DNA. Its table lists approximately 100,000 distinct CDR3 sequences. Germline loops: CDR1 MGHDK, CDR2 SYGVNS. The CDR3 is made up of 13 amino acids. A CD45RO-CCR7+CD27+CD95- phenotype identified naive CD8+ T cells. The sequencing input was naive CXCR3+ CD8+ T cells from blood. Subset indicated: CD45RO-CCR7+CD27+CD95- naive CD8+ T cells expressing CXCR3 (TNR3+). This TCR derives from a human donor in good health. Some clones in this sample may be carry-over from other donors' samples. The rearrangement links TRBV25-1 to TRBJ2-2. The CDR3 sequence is CASSLGITGELFF.